This TCR beta chain emerged from a study of blood T cell repertoires in COVID-19. On the study more broadly: From the United States, Italy and Spain came samples of acute and convalescent COVID-19.

Original processing methods: Amplified reference gene primers provided the basis for estimating nucleated cell counts. Repertoires were generated with immunoSEQ multiplex PCR, while TCRdb's copy carries only in-frame clones and drops some. V and J calls and clone size come straight from that table; D and trimming were deduced from the DNA. Found here are approximately 97,000 clones, more than 85% of them singletons; the top ten hold less than 5.5%. The sequencing sample was made of peripheral blood. This TCR was sampled from a man aged 18 to 35 with acute or convalescent COVID-19.

CDR3 protein: CATSDRTGELFF. In DNA form, the CDR3 reads TGTGCCACCAGTGATCGGACAGGGGAGCTGTTTTTT. This rearrangement joins TRBV24-1 to TRBJ2-2, with a weak D call TRBD1 (5 bases). The CDR3 is made up of 12 amino acids. The V end was cut by 3 bases, the J end by 8 bases, with 6 bases between. Germline CDR1 reads KGHDR; CDR2 reads SFDVKD.